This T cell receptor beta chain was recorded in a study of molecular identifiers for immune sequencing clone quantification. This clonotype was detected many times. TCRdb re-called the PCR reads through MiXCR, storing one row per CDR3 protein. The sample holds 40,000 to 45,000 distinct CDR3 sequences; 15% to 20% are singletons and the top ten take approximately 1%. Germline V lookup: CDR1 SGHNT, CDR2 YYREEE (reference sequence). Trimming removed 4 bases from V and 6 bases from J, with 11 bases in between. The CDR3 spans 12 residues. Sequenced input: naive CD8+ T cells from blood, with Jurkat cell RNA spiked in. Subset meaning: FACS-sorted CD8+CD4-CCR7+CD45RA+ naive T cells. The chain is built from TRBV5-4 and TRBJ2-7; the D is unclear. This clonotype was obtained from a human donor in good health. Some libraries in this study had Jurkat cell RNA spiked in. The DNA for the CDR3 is TGTGCCAGCAGCACCGGTGCACGCGAGCAGTACTTC. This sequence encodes CASSTGAREQYF.